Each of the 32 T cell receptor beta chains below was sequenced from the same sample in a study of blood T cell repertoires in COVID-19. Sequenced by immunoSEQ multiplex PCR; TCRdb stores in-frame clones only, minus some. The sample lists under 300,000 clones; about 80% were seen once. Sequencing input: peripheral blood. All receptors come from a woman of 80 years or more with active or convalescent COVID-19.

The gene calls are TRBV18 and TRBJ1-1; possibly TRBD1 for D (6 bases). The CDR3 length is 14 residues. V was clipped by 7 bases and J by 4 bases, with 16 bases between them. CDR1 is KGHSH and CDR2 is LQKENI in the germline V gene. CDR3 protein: CASYQATQGTEAFF. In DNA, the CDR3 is TGTGCCAGCTACCAAGCAACACAGGGCACTGAAGCTTTCTTT. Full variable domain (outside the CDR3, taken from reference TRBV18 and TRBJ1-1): NAGVMQNPRHLVRRRGQEARLRCSPMKGHSHVYWYRQLPEEGLKFMVYLQKENIIDESGMPKERFSAEFPKEGPSILRIQQVVRGDSAAYFCASYQATQGTEAFFGQGTRLTVV.

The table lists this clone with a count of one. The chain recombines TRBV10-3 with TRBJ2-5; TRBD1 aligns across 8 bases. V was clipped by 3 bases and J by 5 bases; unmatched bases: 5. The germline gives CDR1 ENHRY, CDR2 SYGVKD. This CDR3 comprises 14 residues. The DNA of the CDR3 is TGTGCCATCAGTGATTCGACAGGGGCGGAGACCCAGTACTTC. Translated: CAISDSTGAETQYF.

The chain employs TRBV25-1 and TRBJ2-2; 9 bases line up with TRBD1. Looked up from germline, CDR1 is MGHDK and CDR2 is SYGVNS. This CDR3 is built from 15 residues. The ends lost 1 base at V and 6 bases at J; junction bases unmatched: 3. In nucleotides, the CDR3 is TGTGCCAGCAGTGAATTACAGGGGGCGGCCGGGGAGCTGTTTTTT. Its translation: CASSELQGAAGELFF. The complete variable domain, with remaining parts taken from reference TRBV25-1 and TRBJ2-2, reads EADIYQTPRYLVIGTGKKITLECSQTMGHDKMYWYQQDPGMELHLIHYSYGVNSTEKGDLSSESTVSRIRTEHFPLTLESARPSHTSQYLCASSELQGAAGELFFGEGSRLTVL.

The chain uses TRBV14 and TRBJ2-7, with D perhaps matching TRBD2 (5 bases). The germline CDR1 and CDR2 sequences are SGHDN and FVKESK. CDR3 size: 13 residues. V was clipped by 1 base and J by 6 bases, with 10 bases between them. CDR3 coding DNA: TGTGCCAGCAGCCAAGCGAGGGCTGGCGAGCAGTACTTC. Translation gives CASSQARAGEQYF.

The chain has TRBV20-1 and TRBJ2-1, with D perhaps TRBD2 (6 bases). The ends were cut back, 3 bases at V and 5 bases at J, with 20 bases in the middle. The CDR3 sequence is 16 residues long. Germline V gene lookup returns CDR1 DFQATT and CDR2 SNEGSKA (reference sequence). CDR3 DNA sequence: TGCAGTGCTAGTGATGGTCGGGGACTGGGCCACAATGAGCAGTTCTTC. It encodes CSASDGRGLGHNEQFF.

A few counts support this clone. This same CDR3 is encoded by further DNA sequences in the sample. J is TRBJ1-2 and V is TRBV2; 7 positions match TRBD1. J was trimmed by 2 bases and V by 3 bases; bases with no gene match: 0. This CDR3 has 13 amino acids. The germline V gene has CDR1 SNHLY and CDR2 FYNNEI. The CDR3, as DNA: TGTGCCAGCAGTGAGGGACAGAACTATGGCTACACCTTC. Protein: CASSEGQNYGYTF.

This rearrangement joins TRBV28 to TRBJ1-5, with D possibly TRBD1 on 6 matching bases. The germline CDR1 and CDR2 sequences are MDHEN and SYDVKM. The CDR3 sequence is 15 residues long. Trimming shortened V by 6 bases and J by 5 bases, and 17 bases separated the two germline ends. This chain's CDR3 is CASSPQTGFHQPQHF. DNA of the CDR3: TGTGCCAGCAGCCCCCAGACAGGATTTCATCAGCCCCAGCATTTT.

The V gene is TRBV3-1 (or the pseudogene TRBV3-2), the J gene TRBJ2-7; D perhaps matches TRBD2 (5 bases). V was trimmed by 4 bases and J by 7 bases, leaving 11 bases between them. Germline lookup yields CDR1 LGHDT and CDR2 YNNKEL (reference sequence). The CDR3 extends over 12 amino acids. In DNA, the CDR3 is TGTGCCAGCAGCCTGCGGACGGGAGAGCAGTACTTC. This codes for CASSLRTGEQYF.

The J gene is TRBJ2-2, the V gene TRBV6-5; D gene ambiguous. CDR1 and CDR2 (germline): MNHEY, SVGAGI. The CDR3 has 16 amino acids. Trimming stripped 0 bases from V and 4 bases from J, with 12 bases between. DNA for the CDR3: TGTGCCAGCAGTTACTCGAGTGCCCCCGGCACCGGGGAGCTGTTTTTT. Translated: CASSYSSAPGTGELFF.

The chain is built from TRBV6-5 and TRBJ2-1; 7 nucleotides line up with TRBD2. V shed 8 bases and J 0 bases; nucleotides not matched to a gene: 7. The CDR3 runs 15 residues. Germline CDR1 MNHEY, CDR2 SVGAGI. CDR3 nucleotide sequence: TGTGCCAGCGCGACTAGCCCGAGCTCCTACAATGAGCAGTTCTTC. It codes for CASATSPSSYNEQFF.

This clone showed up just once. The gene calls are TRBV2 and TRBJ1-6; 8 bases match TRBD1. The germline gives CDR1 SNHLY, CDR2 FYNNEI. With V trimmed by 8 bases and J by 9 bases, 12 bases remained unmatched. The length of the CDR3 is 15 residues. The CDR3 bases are TGTGCCAGCGGACTACGACAGGGGTTCGGTTCACCCCTCCACTTT. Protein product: CASGLRQGFGSPLHF. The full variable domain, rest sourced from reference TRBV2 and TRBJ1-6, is EPEVTQTPSHQVTQMGQEVILRCVPISNHLYFYWYRQILGQKVEFLVSFYNNEISEKSEIFDDQFSVERPDGSNFTLKIRSTKLEDSAMYFCASGLRQGFGSPLHFGNGTRLTVT.

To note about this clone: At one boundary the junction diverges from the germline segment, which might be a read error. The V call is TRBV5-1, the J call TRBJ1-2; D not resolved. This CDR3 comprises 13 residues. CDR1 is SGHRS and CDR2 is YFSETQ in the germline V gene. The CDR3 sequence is CASSLGREDGYTF. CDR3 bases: TGCGCCAGCAGTTTGGGTCGGGAGGACGGCTACACCTTC.

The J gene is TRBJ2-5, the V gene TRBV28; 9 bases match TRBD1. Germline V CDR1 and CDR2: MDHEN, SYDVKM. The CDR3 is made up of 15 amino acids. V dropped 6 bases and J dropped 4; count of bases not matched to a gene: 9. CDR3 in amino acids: CASRGGTGLGETQYF. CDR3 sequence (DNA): TGTGCCAGCAGGGGGGGGACAGGGTTGGGAGAGACCCAGTACTTC.

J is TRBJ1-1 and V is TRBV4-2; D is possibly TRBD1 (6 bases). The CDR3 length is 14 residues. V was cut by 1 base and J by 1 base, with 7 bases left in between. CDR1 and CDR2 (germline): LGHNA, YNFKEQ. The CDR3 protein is CASSQVDRNTEAFF. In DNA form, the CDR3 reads TGTGCCAGCAGCCAAGTGGACAGGAACACTGAAGCTTTCTTT.

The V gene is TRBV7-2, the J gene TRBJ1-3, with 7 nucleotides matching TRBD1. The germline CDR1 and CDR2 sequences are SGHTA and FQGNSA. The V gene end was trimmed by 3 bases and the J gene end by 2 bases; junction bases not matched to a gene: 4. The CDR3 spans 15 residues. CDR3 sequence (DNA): TGTGCCAGCAGCTTTTCAGGGGGACCTGGAAACACCATATATTTT. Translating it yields CASSFSGGPGNTIYF.

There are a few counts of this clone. The CDR3 DNA sequence: TGTGCCATCAGTGAGGGACACAACAATCAGCCCCAGCATTTT. Translating gives CAISEGHNNQPQHF. The rearrangement joins TRBV10-3 to TRBJ1-5; D may be TRBD1 (5 bases). V was shortened by 2 bases and J by 3 bases, with 8 bases between the two germline ends. CDR3 size: 14 residues. The germline V gene has CDR1 ENHRY and CDR2 SYGVKD.

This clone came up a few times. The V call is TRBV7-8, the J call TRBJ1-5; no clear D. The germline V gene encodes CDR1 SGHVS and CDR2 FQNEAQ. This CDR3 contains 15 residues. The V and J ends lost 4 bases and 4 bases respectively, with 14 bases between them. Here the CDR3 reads CASSSGRPSNQPQHF. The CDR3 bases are TGTGCCAGCAGCTCGGGGAGACCGAGTAATCAGCCCCAGCATTTT.

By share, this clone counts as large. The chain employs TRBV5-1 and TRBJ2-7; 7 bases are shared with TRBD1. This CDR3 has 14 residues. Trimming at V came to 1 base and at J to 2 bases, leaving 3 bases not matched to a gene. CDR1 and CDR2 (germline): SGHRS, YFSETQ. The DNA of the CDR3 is TGCGCCAGCAGCTTGTACGGGACAGCCTACGAGCAGTACTTC. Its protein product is CASSLYGTAYEQYF.

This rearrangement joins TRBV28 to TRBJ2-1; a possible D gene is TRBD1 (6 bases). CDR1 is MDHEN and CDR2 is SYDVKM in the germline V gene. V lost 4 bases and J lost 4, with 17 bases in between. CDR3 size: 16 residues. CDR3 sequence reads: CASSSTTGFEYNEQFF. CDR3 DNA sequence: TGTGCCAGCAGTTCTACAACAGGGTTTGAGTACAATGAGCAGTTCTTC.

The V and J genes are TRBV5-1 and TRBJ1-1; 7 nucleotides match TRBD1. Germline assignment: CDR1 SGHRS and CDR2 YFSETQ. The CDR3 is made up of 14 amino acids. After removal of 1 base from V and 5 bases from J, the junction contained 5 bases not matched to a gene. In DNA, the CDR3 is TGCGCCAGCAGCTTGTCGACAGGGAGGACTGAAGCTTTCTTT. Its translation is CASSLSTGRTEAFF.

CDR3 residues: CASSRRAEAGEQFF. The CDR3 nucleotides are TGTGCCAGTAGTAGACGGGCGGAGGCAGGTGAGCAGTTCTTC. V is TRBV19 and J is TRBJ2-1; possibly TRBD2 for D (5 bases). Between the trimmed V and J ends, which lost 4 bases and 9 bases, there was a span of 16 bases. This CDR3 region has 14 residues. The germline gives CDR1 LNHDA, CDR2 SQIVND (reference sequence).

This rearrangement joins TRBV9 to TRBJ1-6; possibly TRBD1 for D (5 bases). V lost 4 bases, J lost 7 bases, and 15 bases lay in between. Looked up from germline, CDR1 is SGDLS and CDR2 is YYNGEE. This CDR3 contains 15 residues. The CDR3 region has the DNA TGTGCCAGCAGCACCCAGGGAAGGCTAAATTCACCCCTCCACTTT. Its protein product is CASSTQGRLNSPLHF.

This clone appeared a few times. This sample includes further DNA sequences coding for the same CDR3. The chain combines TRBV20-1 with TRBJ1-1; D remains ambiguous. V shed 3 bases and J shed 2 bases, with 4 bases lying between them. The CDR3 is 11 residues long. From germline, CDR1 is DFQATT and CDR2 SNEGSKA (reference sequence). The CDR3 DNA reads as TGCAGTGCTAGGAGAAACACTGAAGCTTTCTTT. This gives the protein CSARRNTEAFF.

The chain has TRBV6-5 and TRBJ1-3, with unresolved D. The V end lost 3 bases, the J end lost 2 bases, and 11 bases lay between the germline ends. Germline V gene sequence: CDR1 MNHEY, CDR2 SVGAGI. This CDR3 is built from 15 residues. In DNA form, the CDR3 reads TGTGCCAGCAGTTATAGCGGGGATACTGGAAACACCATATATTTT. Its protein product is CASSYSGDTGNTIYF.

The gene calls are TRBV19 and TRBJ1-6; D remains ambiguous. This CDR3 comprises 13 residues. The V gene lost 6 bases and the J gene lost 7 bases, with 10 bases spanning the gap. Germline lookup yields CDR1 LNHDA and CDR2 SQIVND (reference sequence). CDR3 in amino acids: CASSLLSNSPLHF. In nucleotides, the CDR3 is TGTGCCAGTAGCCTCCTATCGAATTCACCCCTCCACTTT.

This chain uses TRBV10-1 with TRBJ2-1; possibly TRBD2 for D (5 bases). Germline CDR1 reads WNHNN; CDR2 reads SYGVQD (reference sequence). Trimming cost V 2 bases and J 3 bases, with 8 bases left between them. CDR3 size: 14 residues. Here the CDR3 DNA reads TGCGCCAGCAGTGAGCGACGGGACTACAATGAGCAGTTCTTC. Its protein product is CASSERRDYNEQFF.

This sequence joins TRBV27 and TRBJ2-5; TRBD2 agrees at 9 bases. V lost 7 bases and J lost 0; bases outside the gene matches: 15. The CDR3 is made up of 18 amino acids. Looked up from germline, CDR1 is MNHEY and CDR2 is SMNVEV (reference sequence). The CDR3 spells CASTRRGLAGRYQETQYF. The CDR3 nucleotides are TGTGCCAGCACCCGGAGGGGGCTAGCGGGAAGGTACCAAGAGACCCAGTACTTC.

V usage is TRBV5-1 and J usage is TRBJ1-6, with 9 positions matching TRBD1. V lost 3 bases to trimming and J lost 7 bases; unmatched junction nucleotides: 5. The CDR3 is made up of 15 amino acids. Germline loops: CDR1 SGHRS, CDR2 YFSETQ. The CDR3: CASSSGDRDNSPLHF. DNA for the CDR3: TGCGCCAGCAGCTCGGGGGACAGGGACAATTCACCCCTCCACTTT.

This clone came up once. The CDR3 reads CASTGGTTPNEKLFF. The CDR3 bases are TGTGCCAGCACGGGGGGCACCACACCGAATGAAAAACTGTTTTTT. The genes are TRBV2 and TRBJ1-4; TRBD1 is a possible D gene (6 bases). With 7 bases removed from V and 5 bases from J, the gap between germline ends came to 17 bases. Germline-derived CDR1 and CDR2 are SNHLY and FYNNEI. CDR3 length: 15 residues.

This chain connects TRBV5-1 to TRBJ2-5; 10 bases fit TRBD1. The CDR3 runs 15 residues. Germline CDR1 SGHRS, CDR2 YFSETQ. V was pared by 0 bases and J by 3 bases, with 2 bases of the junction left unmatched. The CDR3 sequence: CASSLVGTGEETQYF. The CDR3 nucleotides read TGCGCCAGCAGCTTGGTTGGGACAGGGGAAGAGACCCAGTACTTC.

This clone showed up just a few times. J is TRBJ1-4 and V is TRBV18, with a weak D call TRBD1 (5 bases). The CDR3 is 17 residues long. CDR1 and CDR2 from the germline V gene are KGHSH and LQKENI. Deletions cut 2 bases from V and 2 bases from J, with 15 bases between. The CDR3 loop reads CASSPLGVVSTNEKLFF. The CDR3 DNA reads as TGTGCCAGCTCACCATTAGGGGTAGTGTCGACTAATGAAAAACTGTTTTTT.

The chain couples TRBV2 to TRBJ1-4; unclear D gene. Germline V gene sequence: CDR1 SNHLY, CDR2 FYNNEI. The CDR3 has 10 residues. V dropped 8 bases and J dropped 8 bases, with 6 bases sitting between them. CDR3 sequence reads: CASFSEKLFF. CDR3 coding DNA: TGTGCCAGCTTCTCCGAAAAACTGTTTTTT.